This T cell receptor (beta chain) comes out of a study of blood T cells in healthy people across ages. This clonotype was detected once. Its antigen is not known. A read error may account for a junction end that differs from germline. The second PCR ran roughly 7 to 12 cycles with a sample-barcoded 5' primer and J-beta primers. The study obtained at least 3 million CDR3-containing paired-end reads from every sample. Via MiXCR, TCRdb re-called the 5' RACE reads, giving one row per CDR3 protein. Here the sample spans fewer than 800,000 distinct CDR3 sequences, just under 25% being singletons. Germline V gene sequence: CDR1 SGHVS, CDR2 FNYEAQ. The CDR3 has 15 amino acids. There were at least 5 micrograms of total RNA extracted from every sample. Broader study findings: It was the long-lived donors that had more naive CD4+ cells and higher diversity than aged donors.

These data were also filed under a second study, of T cells of mothers and their children. That work states: Sequencing revealed no T cell clones that were persistent and microchimeric.

This receptor was identified in a boy aged 10-17 years in good health. V gene TRBV7-6 combines with J gene TRBJ2-5, with a tentative D call TRBD1 (6 bases). Sequenced: blood. CDR3 sequence reads: CAGSLARDKQETQYF. In DNA, the CDR3 is TGTGCCGGCAGCTTAGCCCGGGACAAACAAGAGACCCAGTACTTC.